These 17 T cell receptor beta chains share one sample of origin, sequenced in a study of blood T cell repertoires in COVID-19. Data came from immunoSEQ multiplex PCR; TCRdb stores just in-frame clones and leaves some out. The top ten clones hold approximately 9% of a sample with 250,000 to 300,000 clones, 80% to 90% of them seen once. The sample consisted of PBMCs or T cells enriched from blood (not recorded which). The receptors come from a middle-aged man who had recovered from COVID-19.

The rearrangement links TRBV29-1 to TRBJ1-3; D is unresolved. Trimming cost V 1 base and J 0 bases, with 10 bases left between them. The length of the CDR3 is 15 residues. Looked up from germline, CDR1 is SQVTM and CDR2 is ANQGSEA. CDR3 sequence reads: CSVEAGSHSGNTIYF. The DNA of the CDR3 is TGCAGCGTTGAAGCCGGGAGTCACTCTGGAAACACCATATATTTT.

The genes are TRBV27 and TRBJ1-5; no definite D call. CDR3 size: 13 residues. Germline assignment: CDR1 MNHEY and CDR2 SMNVEV (reference sequence). Trimming cost V 1 base and J 3 bases, with 4 bases left between them. In DNA form, the CDR3 reads TGTGCCAGCAGTTTATGGCCCAATCAGCCCCAGCATTTT. Its translation is CASSLWPNQPQHF.

The CDR3 coding sequence is TGTGCCAGCTATAACAGGGAGACTAACTATGGCTACACCTTC. Its protein is CASYNRETNYGYTF. The gene calls are TRBV19 and TRBJ1-2; TRBD1 is a possible D gene (6 bases). The CDR3 consists of 14 residues. The germline V gene encodes CDR1 LNHDA and CDR2 SQIVND (reference sequence). V shed 9 bases and J shed 0 bases, with 14 bases lying between them.

The DNA for the CDR3 is TGTGCCAGTAGTATCCGGACAGCAAACACCATATATTTT. This encodes CASSIRTANTIYF. The V call is TRBV19, the J call TRBJ1-3, with D tentatively TRBD1 (6 bases). Germline values: CDR1 LNHDA, CDR2 SQIVND (reference sequence). The CDR3 consists of 13 residues. Deletions cut 3 bases from V and 6 bases from J, with 9 bases between.

This chain links TRBV19 with TRBJ2-2; 8 nucleotides line up with TRBD2. Unmatched junction bases numbered 12, after V lost 7 bases and J lost 5 bases. Per germline, CDR1 LNHDA and CDR2 SQIVND (reference sequence). This CDR3 is built from 16 residues. DNA for the CDR3: TGTGCCAGTAAGGGACTAGTCTACGGAAGGACCGGGGAGCTGTTTTTT. It codes for CASKGLVYGRTGELFF. The whole variable domain, remainder taken from reference TRBV19 and TRBJ2-2, is DGGITQSPKYLFRKEGQNVTLSCEQNLNHDAMYWYRQDPGQGLRLIYYSQIVNDFQKGDIAEGYSVSREKKESFPLTVTSAQKNPTAFYLCASKGLVYGRTGELFFGEGSRLTVL.

The CDR3 region is CASKEGPGTGELFF. CDR3 coding DNA: TGTGCCAGTAAGGAGGGGCCAGGCACCGGGGAGCTGTTTTTT. V and J are TRBV19 and TRBJ2-2, with TRBD2 as a possible D gene (6 bases). V gave up 7 bases and J gave up 4 bases, with 13 bases separating them. The germline V gene encodes CDR1 LNHDA and CDR2 SQIVND (reference sequence). The CDR3 has 14 residues.

This rearrangement joins TRBV25-1 to TRBJ2-7; 7 nucleotides line up with TRBD1. CDR1 is MGHDK and CDR2 is SYGVNS in the germline V gene. J was trimmed by 2 bases and V by 8 bases; bases with no gene match: 9. This CDR3 spans 14 amino acids. In DNA form, the CDR3 reads TGTGCCAGCCATCGGACAGGTACTACCTACGAGCAGTACTTC. Residues: CASHRTGTTYEQYF.

J is TRBJ2-5 and V is TRBV6-5; 7 nucleotides match TRBD2. Unmatched junction bases numbered 7, after V lost 4 bases and J lost 2 bases. Germline V CDR1 and CDR2: MNHEY, SVGAGI. The CDR3 is 15 amino acids. CDR3 protein: CASSSERGSQETQYF. The CDR3 DNA follows: TGTGCCAGCAGTTCGGAGCGGGGCTCACAAGAGACCCAGTACTTC.

This clone has more than one count but fewer than ten. The gene calls are TRBV6-2 or TRBV6-3 and TRBJ1-5; D gene uncertain. V was shortened by 0 bases and J by 4 bases, with 7 bases between the two germline ends. The germline V gene has CDR1 MNHEY and CDR2 SVGEGT. The CDR3 consists of 14 residues. Written as DNA, the CDR3 is TGTGCCAGCAGTTACTCGTGGAGAAATCAGCCCCAGCATTTT. Its protein product is CASSYSWRNQPQHF.

The J gene is TRBJ1-6, the V gene TRBV27, with 9 bases that match TRBD1. There are 16 residues in the CDR3. From germline, CDR1 is MNHEY and CDR2 SMNVEV (reference sequence). V shed 6 bases, J shed 5 bases, and the junction held 8 bases outside the gene matches. As DNA, the CDR3 is TGTGCCAGCAGAACGGGACAGGGCTGGGATAATTCACCCCTCCACTTT. Protein: CASRTGQGWDNSPLHF.

The chain links TRBV9 to TRBJ1-2; the D gene is possibly TRBD1 (5 bases). CDR1 is SGDLS and CDR2 is YYNGEE in the germline V gene. V lost 0 bases to trimming and J lost 4 bases, with 10 bases between them. This CDR3 has 14 amino acids. The CDR3 here is CASSVGGGTYGYTF. The DNA for the CDR3 is TGTGCCAGCAGCGTAGGAGGAGGGACCTATGGCTACACCTTC.

The rearrangement links TRBV5-6 to TRBJ2-1, with a possible D match to TRBD1 (5 bases). The CDR3 totals 16 residues. V was trimmed by 4 bases and J by 7 bases, leaving 21 bases between them. Germline V lookup: CDR1 SGHDT, CDR2 YYEEEE. The CDR3, as DNA: TGTGCCAGCAGCCGGGCAGGGATGGGGTATCGGAATGAGCAGTTCTTC. The encoded protein is CASSRAGMGYRNEQFF.

This clone occurred a few times. The chain combines TRBV7-9 with TRBJ1-2; 8 positions agree with TRBD1. The J segment lost 2 bases and the V segment lost 5 bases, leaving 7 bases of the junction unmatched. This CDR3 has 15 amino acids. Germline lookup yields CDR1 SEHNR and CDR2 FQNEAQ (reference sequence). The CDR3 sequence is CASSIRTGKNYGYTF. Here the CDR3 DNA reads TGTGCCAGCAGCATACGGACAGGGAAGAACTATGGCTACACCTTC.

V is TRBV18 and J is TRBJ2-7, with D possibly being TRBD1 (6 bases). The CDR3 sequence is 15 residues long. Between the trimmed V and J ends, which lost 3 bases and 0 bases, there was a span of 12 bases. CDR1 is KGHSH and CDR2 is LQKENI in the germline V gene. The DNA of the CDR3 is TGTGCCAGCTCACCGGACCGGGACAACTCCTACGAGCAGTACTTC. Translation gives CASSPDRDNSYEQYF.

In this sample, this clone turned up once. It is unclear where the CDR3 begins or ends on the DNA, so no DNA is shown, and the CDR3 is as TCRdb lists it. The J gene is TRBJ1-1, the V gene TRBV28; the table gives TRBD1 as D, unverified against the DNA. Germline CDR1 reads MDHEN; CDR2 reads SYDVKM. The CDR3 is 13 residues long, ends included. The CDR3 protein is CASSFAPGTEVRF.

V and J are TRBV9 and TRBJ2-3; maybe TRBD2 (6 bases). Germline V lookup: CDR1 SGDLS, CDR2 YYNGEE. The CDR3 extends over 14 amino acids. Between the trimmed V and J ends, which lost 0 bases and 1 base, there was a span of 6 bases. The CDR3 DNA is TGTGCCAGCAGCGTAGCTAGCGGCACAGATACGCAGTATTTT. Amino acid sequence: CASSVASGTDTQYF.

The CDR3 loop is CASSSHQGPGSGYTF. CDR3 bases: TGTGCCAGCAGCAGTCATCAGGGTCCTGGGTCCGGCTACACCTTC. The chain has TRBV3-1 (or the pseudogene TRBV3-2) and TRBJ1-2, with a possible D match to TRBD1 (5 bases). CDR3 length equals 15 residues. V lost 5 bases and J 8 bases, leaving 21 bases between the germline ends. From germline, CDR1 is LGHDT and CDR2 YNNKEL (reference sequence).